These 18 T cell receptor beta chains originate from one sample sequenced in a study of T cells after yellow fever vaccination. TCRdb re-derived calls from the 5' RACE reads in MiXCR, one entry per CDR3 protein. The sample consists of about 68,000 distinct CDR3 sequences, approximately 7% of them appearing once. The source material was CD8+ T cells sorted from PBMCs, sampled roughly 47 days after the first yellow fever vaccination. The receptors stem from a man between 18 and 35 years old who received the YFV17D yellow fever vaccine.

This clonotype was counted ten times or more. The rearrangement links TRBV7-8 to TRBJ2-1; the D call may be TRBD1 or TRBD2 (6 bases each). Trimming took off 5 bases at V and 0 bases at J, with 20 bases between the two ends. Germline V gene data show CDR1 as SGHVS and CDR2 as FQNEAQ. The CDR3 runs 18 residues. The CDR3 DNA follows: TGTGCCAGCAGCAGCCCTTTGGGGGGCTTAAGCTCCTACAATGAGCAGTTCTTC. This encodes CASSSPLGGLSSYNEQFF.

This clonotype was detected only a few times. This chain uses TRBV4-1 with TRBJ1-5; perhaps TRBD1 as D (5 bases). The CDR3 has 15 residues. With 3 bases removed from V and 9 bases from J, the gap between germline ends came to 18 bases. Germline values: CDR1 MGHRA, CDR2 YSYEKL. The CDR3 bases are TGCGCCAGCAGCCAGCCCGGGACGCCTAGTTTGCCCCAGCATTTT. This codes for CASSQPGTPSLPQHF.

The rearrangement joins TRBV13 to TRBJ2-2; D is perhaps TRBD2 (7 bases). CDR1 and CDR2 from the germline V gene are PRHDT and FYEKMQ (reference sequence). CDR3 length equals 15 residues. V lost 7 bases and J lost 6, with 18 bases in between. The DNA of the CDR3 is TGTGCCAGCACCCTCGGGGGGCCGTTGGCCGGGGAGCTGTTTTTT. The encoded protein is CASTLGGPLAGELFF. Supplemented by reference TRBV13 and TRBJ2-2, the full variable domain reads AAGVIQSPRHLIKEKRETATLKCYPIPRHDTVYWYQQGPGQDPQFLISFYEKMQSDKGSIPDRFSAQQFSDYHSELNMSSLELGDSALYFCASTLGGPLAGELFFGEGSRLTVL.

This clonotype occurred many times. V gene TRBV6-5 combines with J gene TRBJ1-4; no clear D. Germline V gene sequence: CDR1 MNHEY, CDR2 SVGAGI. The V end was cut by 2 bases, the J end by 0 bases, with 10 bases between. The CDR3 covers 16 residues. The CDR3 protein is CASSYSWVPTNEKLFF. The CDR3 DNA sequence: TGTGCCAGCAGTTACAGCTGGGTCCCAACTAATGAAAAACTGTTTTTT.

As concerns this clonotype: Germline is not matched at one junction end, which may reflect a read error. The J gene is TRBJ2-3, the V gene TRBV7-9; D call uncertain. Germline lookup yields CDR1 SEHNR and CDR2 FQNEAQ (reference sequence). There are 13 residues in the CDR3. The chain's CDR3 is CASSPPGLSPVDF. The DNA for the CDR3 is TGTGCCAGCAGCCCGCCCGGGCTGTCCCCGGTTGATTTT.

About this clonotype itself: This may be a read error, as it is one base from a much larger clone. The CDR3 end shows no conserved phenylalanine or tryptophan, and so a read error is likely. The chain employs TRBV12-3 or TRBV12-4 and TRBJ1-1; D ambiguous. The CDR3 covers 14 residues. V was clipped by 5 bases and J by 1 base, with 11 bases between them. The CDR3 loop reads CASSPSGRNTEAFL. CDR3 bases: TGTGCCAGCAGTCCTTCCGGGAGGAACACTGAAGCTTTCTTA.

This clonotype was seen many times. The V gene is TRBV5-1, the J gene TRBJ2-5; 8 nucleotides agree with TRBD2. In germline, CDR1 is SGHRS, CDR2 YFSETQ. This CDR3 contains 15 residues. The V and J ends lost 5 bases and 4 bases, in that order; junction bases with no gene match: 10. The CDR3 protein is CASRSRAGVLETQYF. CDR3 sequence (DNA): TGCGCCAGCAGGTCCCGAGCGGGGGTTCTAGAGACCCAGTACTTC.

This clonotype was seen many times. The J gene is TRBJ2-1, the V gene TRBV24-1; D may be TRBD2 (7 bases). V was cut by 0 bases and J by 8 bases, with 10 bases left in between. CDR1 and CDR2 from the germline V gene are KGHDR and SFDVKD. The length of the CDR3 is 14 residues. CDR3 DNA: TGTGCCACCAGTGATTTGAGAGGGGGGGATGAGCAGTTCTTC. Its protein product is CATSDLRGGDEQFF.

This clonotype was observed a few times. The chain joins TRBV12-3 or TRBV12-4 to TRBJ2-2; 7 bases match TRBD1. V shed 6 bases and J 5 bases; nucleotides not matched to a gene: 9. The CDR3 covers 15 residues. This CDR3 is CASRPNAGGTGELFF. The CDR3 DNA sequence: TGTGCCAGCAGACCAAATGCAGGGGGTACCGGGGAGCTGTTTTTT.

This clonotype was seen at least ten times. This sequence joins TRBV6-5 and TRBJ2-3, with D perhaps matching TRBD2 (7 bases). Germline assignment: CDR1 MNHEY and CDR2 SVGAGI. The CDR3 runs 13 residues. The V end lost 7 bases, the J end lost 4 bases, and 12 bases lay between the germline ends. CDR3 sequence: CASTWGGADTQYF. In DNA, the CDR3 is TGTGCCAGCACCTGGGGGGGCGCAGATACGCAGTATTTT.

This clonotype was seen at least ten times. This CDR3 is CASSQTGGQSGELFF. The CDR3 nucleotides are TGTGCCAGCAGCCAGACAGGGGGTCAAAGCGGGGAGCTGTTTTTT. This chain links TRBV7-6 with TRBJ2-2, with 9 bases matching TRBD1. Germline loops: CDR1 SGHVS, CDR2 FNYEAQ. The CDR3 has 15 residues. J was trimmed by 7 bases and V by 5 bases; bases with no gene match: 8.

This clonotype has a handful of counts. This chain links TRBV6-1 with TRBJ1-1; the match to TRBD1 covers 7 bases. The length of the CDR3 is 15 residues. V was pared by 4 bases and J by 1 base, with 6 bases of the junction left unmatched. CDR1 is MNHNS and CDR2 is SASEGT in the germline V gene. This CDR3 reads CASSARTGWNTEAFF. The DNA for the CDR3 is TGTGCCAGCAGTGCCCGGACAGGCTGGAACACTGAAGCTTTCTTT.

There are many counts of this clonotype. One end of the junction fails to match germline, which may point to a read error. This chain connects TRBV7-7 to TRBJ2-2, with D unresolved. Germline CDR1 SSHAT, CDR2 FNYEAQ (reference sequence). CDR3 size: 13 residues. The CDR3 sequence: CASSQKVTGELFF. CDR3 bases: TGTGCTAGCAGCCAGAAAGTAACCGGGGAGCTGTTTTTT. The full variable domain, completed using reference TRBV7-7 and TRBJ2-2, is GAGVSQSPRYKVTKRGQDVTLRCDPISSHATLYWYQQALGQGPEFLTYFNYEAQPDKSGLPSDRFSAERPEGSISTLTIQRTEQRDSAMYRCASSQKVTGELFFGEGSRLTVL.

This chain uses TRBV5-5 with TRBJ2-3; 8 bases align to TRBD2. Trimming cost V 1 base and J 6 bases; bases outside gene matches: 10. The germline CDR1 and CDR2 sequences are SGHKS and YYEKEE (reference sequence). The CDR3 loop spans 16 amino acids. CDR3 nucleotides: TGTGCCAGCAGCTTGAGGGTAACGGGGGGGCTCGATACGCAGTATTTT. Protein: CASSLRVTGGLDTQYF.

Many counts were recorded for this clonotype. The chain carries TRBV4-1 and TRBJ2-7, with D tentatively TRBD1 or TRBD2 (6 bases each). The length of the CDR3 is 14 residues. Germline assignment: CDR1 MGHRA and CDR2 YSYEKL. V was clipped by 1 base and J by 6 bases, with 13 bases between them. CDR3 in amino acids: CASSQVPGEVEQYV. DNA of the CDR3: TGCGCCAGCAGCCAAGTACCAGGGGAGGTCGAGCAGTACGTC.

A word on this clonotype: It may be a read error: a sequence one base away is much more abundant. The V call is TRBV20-1, the J call TRBJ1-2, with D possibly being TRBD1 (6 bases). The CDR3 contains 16 residues. The germline gives CDR1 DFQATT, CDR2 SNEGSKA (reference sequence). DNA of the CDR3: TGCTGTGCTAGAGTCTTTGGACAGCAAGCTAACTATGGCTACACCTTC. Encoded protein: CCARVFGQQANYGYTF.

This clonotype was counted at least ten times. CDR3 in amino acids: CASGYSGGVDGEQFF. DNA of the CDR3: TGTGCTAGTGGTTATAGCGGGGGGGTAGATGGTGAGCAGTTCTTC. The J gene is TRBJ2-1, the V gene TRBV12-5; 11 nucleotides line up with TRBD2. This CDR3 has 15 amino acids. Germline lookup yields CDR1 LGHNT and CDR2 FRNRAP. Trimming removed 4 bases from V and 9 bases from J; junction bases left unmatched: 8.

This clonotype was found many times. This chain joins TRBV10-2 and TRBJ1-2, with no clear D. Trimming took 3 bases from V and 8 from J, leaving 10 bases between them. This CDR3 has 12 amino acids. Per germline, CDR1 WSHSY and CDR2 SAAADI. CDR3 in amino acids: CASSDWREGYTF. The CDR3 DNA reads as TGCGCCAGCAGTGATTGGAGGGAAGGCTACACCTTC.